The 9 T cell receptor beta chains below come from one sample, sequenced in a study of identifying expanded T cells in peripheral blood. Sequenced by immunoSEQ multiplex PCR; TCRdb stores in-frame clones only, minus some. This sample has around 68,000 clones, with approximately 89% found just once. Sequenced sample: blood. All receptors derive from a person aged 18 to 75 in good health.

The chain joins TRBV27 to TRBJ2-5; possibly TRBD1 for D (6 bases). V dropped 5 bases and J dropped 2 bases, with 15 bases sitting between them. Germline V lookup: CDR1 MNHEY, CDR2 SMNVEV (reference sequence). CDR3 length equals 15 residues. Written as DNA, the CDR3 is TGTGCCAGCAGTCCTCCAGGGGTGCGACAAGAGACCCAGTACTTC. Its translation: CASSPPGVRQETQYF.

The chain recombines TRBV5-4 with TRBJ2-3, with 8 bases aligning to TRBD1. CDR1 and CDR2 (germline): SGHNT, YYREEE (reference sequence). The CDR3 contains 16 residues. V shed 2 bases, J shed 2 bases, and the junction held 7 bases outside the gene matches. CDR3 sequence (DNA): TGTGCCAGCAGCTTCAACCCGGGACAGGTCACAGATACGCAGTATTTT. It codes for CASSFNPGQVTDTQYF. The full variable domain, rest sourced from reference TRBV5-4 and TRBJ2-3, is ETGVTQSPTHLIKTRGQQVTLRCSSQSGHNTVSWYQQALGQGPQFIFQYYREEENGRGNFPPRFSGLQFPNYSSELNVNALELDDSALYLCASSFNPGQVTDTQYFGPGTRLTVL.

This sequence joins TRBV25-1 and TRBJ2-5; D remains unclear. Per germline, CDR1 MGHDK and CDR2 SYGVNS. The V gene lost 5 bases and the J gene lost 2 bases, with 15 bases spanning the gap. The CDR3 is made up of 15 amino acids. CDR3 in DNA: TGTGCCAGCAGTTACCCGGCCGGAAAACAAGAGACCCAGTACTTC. Its protein is CASSYPAGKQETQYF.

This rearrangement joins TRBV7-9 to TRBJ1-2; D call uncertain. The V end was cut by 1 base, the J end by 5 bases, with 5 bases between. Germline assignment: CDR1 SEHNR and CDR2 FQNEAQ (reference sequence). The CDR3 runs 12 residues. The CDR3 spells CASSLVGYGYTF. CDR3 in DNA: TGTGCCAGCAGCTTAGTGGGGTATGGCTACACCTTC.

The V call is TRBV11-2, the J call TRBJ1-1; the D gene is possibly TRBD1 (5 bases). Trimming left V 5 bases short and J 1 base short, with 8 bases between. Per the germline V gene, CDR1 is SGHAT and CDR2 is FQNNGV. CDR3 size: 13 residues. CDR3 sequence (DNA): TGTGCCAGCAGCCGGACACAGAACACTGAAGCTTTCTTT. This encodes CASSRTQNTEAFF.

The chain is built from TRBV30 and TRBJ2-1; D is uncertain. The germline V and J ends were trimmed by 2 bases and 3 bases, with 5 bases remaining between them. CDR3 length equals 12 residues. The germline gives CDR1 GTSNPN, CDR2 SVGIG (reference sequence). For the CDR3, the DNA is TGTGCCTGGAGTCTACACTACAATGAGCAGTTCTTC. Protein: CAWSLHYNEQFF. Based on the CDR3 plus reference TRBV30 and TRBJ2-1, the full variable domain is SQTIHQWPATLVQPVGSPLSLECTVEGTSNPNLYWYRQAAGRGLQLLFYSVGIGQISSEVPQNLSASRPQDRQFILSSKKLLLSDSGFYLCAWSLHYNEQFFGPGTRLTVL.

The V gene is TRBV5-1, the J gene TRBJ2-7; D uncertain. Trimming stripped 0 bases from V and 4 bases from J, with 8 bases between. Germline V gene sequence: CDR1 SGHRS, CDR2 YFSETQ. This CDR3 contains 13 residues. CDR3 residues: CASSLAAGYEQYF. CDR3 in DNA: TGCGCCAGCAGCTTGGCAGCAGGATACGAGCAGTACTTC.

The chain carries TRBV5-4 and TRBJ1-2; 7 positions match TRBD1. Unmatched junction bases numbered 14, after V lost 3 bases and J lost 0 bases. Germline V lookup: CDR1 SGHNT, CDR2 YYREEE (reference sequence). The CDR3 has 18 residues. CDR3 nucleotide sequence: TGTGCCAGCAGCTCCGCTCGACAGGGCCGAGGGACTAACTATGGCTACACCTTC. This sequence encodes CASSSARQGRGTNYGYTF.

This chain joins TRBV19 and TRBJ1-1; D call uncertain. The CDR3 extends over 14 amino acids. Germline assignment: CDR1 LNHDA and CDR2 SQIVND (reference sequence). The V end lost 9 bases, the J end lost 1 base, and 15 bases lay between the germline ends. Here the CDR3 reads CASFKRSGNTEAFF. DNA for the CDR3: TGTGCCAGCTTCAAGCGATCGGGGAACACTGAAGCTTTCTTT.